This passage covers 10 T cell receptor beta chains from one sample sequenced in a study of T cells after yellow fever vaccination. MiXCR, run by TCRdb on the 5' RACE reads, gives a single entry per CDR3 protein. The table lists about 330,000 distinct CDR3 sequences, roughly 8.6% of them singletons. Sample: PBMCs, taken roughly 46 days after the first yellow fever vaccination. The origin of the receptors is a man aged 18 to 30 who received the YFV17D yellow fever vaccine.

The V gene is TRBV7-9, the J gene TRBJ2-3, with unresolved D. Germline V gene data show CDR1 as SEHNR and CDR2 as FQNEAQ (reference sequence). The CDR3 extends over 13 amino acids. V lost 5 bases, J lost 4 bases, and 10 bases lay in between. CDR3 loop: CASSPPTADTQYF. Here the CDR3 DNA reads TGTGCCAGCAGCCCCCCTACCGCAGATACGCAGTATTTT.

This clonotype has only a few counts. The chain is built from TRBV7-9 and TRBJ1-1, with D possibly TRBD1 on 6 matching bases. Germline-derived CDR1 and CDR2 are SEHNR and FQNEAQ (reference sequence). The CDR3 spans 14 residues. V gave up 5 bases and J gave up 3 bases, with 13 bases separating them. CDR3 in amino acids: CASSPHREYTEAFF. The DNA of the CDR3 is TGTGCCAGCAGCCCCCACAGGGAGTACACTGAAGCTTTCTTT.

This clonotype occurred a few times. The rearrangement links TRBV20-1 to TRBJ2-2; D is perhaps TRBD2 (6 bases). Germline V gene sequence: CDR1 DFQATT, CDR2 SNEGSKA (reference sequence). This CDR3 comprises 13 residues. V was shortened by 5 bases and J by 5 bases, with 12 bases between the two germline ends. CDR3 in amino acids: CSAGDSLTGELFF. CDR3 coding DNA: TGCAGTGCTGGGGACTCTTTAACCGGGGAGCTGTTTTTT.

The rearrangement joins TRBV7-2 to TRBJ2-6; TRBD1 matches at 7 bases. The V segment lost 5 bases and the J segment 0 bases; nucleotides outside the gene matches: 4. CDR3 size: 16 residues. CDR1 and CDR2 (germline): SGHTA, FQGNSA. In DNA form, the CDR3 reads TGTGCCAGCAGCAGGGACAGCGGCTCTGGGGCCAACGTCCTGACTTTC. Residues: CASSRDSGSGANVLTF.

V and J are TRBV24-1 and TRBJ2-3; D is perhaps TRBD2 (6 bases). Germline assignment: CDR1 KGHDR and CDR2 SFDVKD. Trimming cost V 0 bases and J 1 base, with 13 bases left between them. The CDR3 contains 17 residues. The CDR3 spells CATSDLPVAEGTDTQYF. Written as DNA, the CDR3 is TGTGCCACCAGTGATTTGCCTGTAGCGGAAGGCACAGATACGCAGTATTTT.

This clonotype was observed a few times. As DNA, the CDR3 is TGCGCCAGCAGCTTGGCGGGGGGAGGCGGGGTCCTCTCCGAGCAGTACTTC. It yields the protein CASSLAGGGGVLSEQYF. The V call is TRBV5-1, the J call TRBJ2-7; 7 bases are a match to TRBD2. In germline, CDR1 is SGHRS, CDR2 YFSETQ. The trim removed 0 bases at V and 6 bases at J, leaving 15 bases unmatched. The CDR3 runs 17 residues.

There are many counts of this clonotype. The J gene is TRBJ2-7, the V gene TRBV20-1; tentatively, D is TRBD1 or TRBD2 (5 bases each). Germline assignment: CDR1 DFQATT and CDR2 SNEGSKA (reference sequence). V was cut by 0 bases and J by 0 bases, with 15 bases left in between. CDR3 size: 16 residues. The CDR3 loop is CSARDQVAGSSYEQYV. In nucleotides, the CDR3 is TGCAGTGCTAGAGATCAGGTGGCAGGGAGCTCCTACGAGCAGTACGTC.

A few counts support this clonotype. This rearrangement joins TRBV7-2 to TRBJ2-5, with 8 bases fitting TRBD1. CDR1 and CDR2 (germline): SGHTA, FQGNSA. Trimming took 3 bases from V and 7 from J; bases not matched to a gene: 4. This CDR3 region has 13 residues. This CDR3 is CASSFQGAVTQYF. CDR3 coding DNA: TGTGCCAGCAGCTTCCAGGGGGCCGTGACCCAGTACTTC.

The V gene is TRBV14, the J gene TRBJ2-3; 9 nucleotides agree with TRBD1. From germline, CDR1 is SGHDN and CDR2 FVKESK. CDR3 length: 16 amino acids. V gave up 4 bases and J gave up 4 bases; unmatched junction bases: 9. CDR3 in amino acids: CASSPLGTGSADTQYF. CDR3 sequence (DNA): TGTGCCAGCAGCCCCCTGGGGACAGGGAGCGCAGATACGCAGTATTTT.

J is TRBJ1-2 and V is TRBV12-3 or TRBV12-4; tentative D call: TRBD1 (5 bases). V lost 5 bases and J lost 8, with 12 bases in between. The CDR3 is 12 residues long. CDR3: CASSTRTSGYTF. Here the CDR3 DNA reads TGTGCCAGCAGTACAAGGACATCCGGCTACACCTTC.